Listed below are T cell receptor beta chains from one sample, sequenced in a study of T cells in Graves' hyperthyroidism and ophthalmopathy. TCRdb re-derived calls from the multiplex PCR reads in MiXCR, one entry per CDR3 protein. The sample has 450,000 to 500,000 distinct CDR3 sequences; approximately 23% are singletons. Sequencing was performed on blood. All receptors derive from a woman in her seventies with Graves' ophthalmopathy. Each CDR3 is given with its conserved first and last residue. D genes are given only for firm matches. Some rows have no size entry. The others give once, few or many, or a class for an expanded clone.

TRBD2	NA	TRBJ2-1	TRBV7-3	CASSLGDSGSDEQFF	TGTGCCAGCAGCTTAGGCGATAGCGGGAGCGATGAGCAGTTCTTC
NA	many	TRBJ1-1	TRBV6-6	CASSYWGPRRTEAFF	TGTGCCAGCAGTTACTGGGGCCCCCGGAGGACTGAAGCTTTCTTT
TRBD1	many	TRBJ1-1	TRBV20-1	CSSIRTGDTEAFF	TGCAGTTCCATAAGGACAGGGGACACTGAAGCTTTCTTT
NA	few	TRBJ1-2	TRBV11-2	CASSLARDFTF	TGTGCCAGCAGCTTAGCCAGGGATTTTACCTTC
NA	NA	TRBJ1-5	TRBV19	CATSQGNNQPQHF	TGTGCCACAAGTCAGGGCAACAATCAGCCCCAGCATTTT
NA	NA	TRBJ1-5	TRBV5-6	CASSTGPNQPQHF	TGTGCCAGCAGCACGGGACCGAATCAGCCCCAGCATTTT
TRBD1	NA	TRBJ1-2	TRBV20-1	CSARGLRGRPGYTF	TGCAGTGCTAGGGGACTGAGGGGGCGCCCAGGCTACACCTTC
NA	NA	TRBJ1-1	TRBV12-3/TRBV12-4	CASSLPWVPNGGYAEAFF	TGTGCCAGCAGTTTACCTTGGGTCCCGAACGGGGGTTACGCTGAAGCTTTCTTT
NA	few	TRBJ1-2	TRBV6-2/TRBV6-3	CASSSTRSGEVVNYGYTF	TGTGCCAGCAGTTCCACCCGTTCAGGGGAGGTCGTTAACTATGGCTACACCTTC
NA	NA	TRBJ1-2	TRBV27	CASSLSRSYYGYTF	TGTGCCAGCAGTTTATCCCGCAGCTACTATGGCTACACCTTC
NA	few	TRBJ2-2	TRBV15	CATSGRSQRGTGELFF	TGTGCCACCAGCGGACGGTCACAGCGAGGGACCGGGGAGCTGTTTTTT
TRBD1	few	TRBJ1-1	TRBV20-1	CSARVPDRGLTEAFF	TGCAGTGCTAGAGTCCCGGACAGGGGGCTCACTGAAGCTTTCTTT
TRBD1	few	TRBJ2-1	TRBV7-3	CASNTGQGAVEQFF	TGTGCCAGCAACACTGGACAGGGGGCGGTGGAGCAGTTCTTC
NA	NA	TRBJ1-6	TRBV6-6	CASSSSGQGGSPLHF	TGTGCCAGCAGTTCCTCGGGGCAGGGAGGATCACCCCTCCACTTT
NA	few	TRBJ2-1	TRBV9	CASSVGARGAHEQFF	TGTGCCAGCAGCGTAGGCGCTAGGGGGGCGCATGAGCAGTTCTTC
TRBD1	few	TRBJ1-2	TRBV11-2	CASSLAGDSGYTF	TGTGCCAGCAGCTTGGCCGGGGACAGTGGCTACACCTTC
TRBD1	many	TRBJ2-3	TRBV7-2	CASSLAGQGAHSTQYF	TGTGCCAGCAGCTTAGCCGGGCAGGGGGCGCATAGTACGCAGTATTTT
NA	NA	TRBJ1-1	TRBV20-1	CSASRTEAFF	TGCAGTGCTAGTCGGACTGAAGCTTTCTTT
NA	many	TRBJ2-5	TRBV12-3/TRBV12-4	CASSSTGPAETQYF	TGTGCCAGCAGTTCTACCGGGCCCGCGGAGACCCAGTACTTC
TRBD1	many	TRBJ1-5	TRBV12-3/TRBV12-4	CASSAGGPGQPQHF	TGTGCCAGCAGCGCAGGGGGTCCGGGGCAGCCCCAGCATTTT
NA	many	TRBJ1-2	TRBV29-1	CSVETAGRDGYTF	TGCAGCGTTGAAACAGCAGGGAGGGATGGCTACACCTTC
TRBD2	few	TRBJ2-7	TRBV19	CASRLAGVKGEQYF	TGTGCCAGTAGACTAGCGGGAGTGAAGGGCGAGCAGTACTTC
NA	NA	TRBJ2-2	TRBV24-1	CATSVLAGPKVTGELFF	TGTGCCACCAGTGTCCTCGCAGGGCCAAAGGTCACCGGGGAGCTGTTTTTT
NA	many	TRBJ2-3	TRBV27	CASSLSHWDVGVGSDTQYF	TGTGCCAGCAGTTTATCCCACTGGGATGTGGGAGTGGGCTCAGATACGCAGTATTTT
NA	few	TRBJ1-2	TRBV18	CASSRAGGLDGYTF	TGTGCCAGCTCCCGCGCAGGAGGGTTGGATGGCTACACCTTC
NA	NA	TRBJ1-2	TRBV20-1	CRPGGTYGYTF	TGCAGGCCGGGGGGGACCTATGGCTACACCTTC
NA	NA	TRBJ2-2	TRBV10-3	CAISESTGSHGELFF	TGTGCCATCAGTGAGTCGACCGGGTCCCACGGGGAGCTGTTTTTT
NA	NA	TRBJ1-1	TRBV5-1	CASSLTGLMNTEAFF	TGCGCCAGCAGCCTAACTGGGTTGATGAACACTGAAGCTTTCTTT
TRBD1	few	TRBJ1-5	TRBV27	CASSSGGPRQPQHF	TGTGCCAGCAGTTCAGGGGGCCCGCGGCAGCCCCAGCATTTT
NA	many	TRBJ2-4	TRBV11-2	CASSLRDIQYF	TGTGCCAGCAGCCTACGAGACATTCAGTACTTC
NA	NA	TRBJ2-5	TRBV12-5	CASGFGRMREETQYF	TGTGCTAGTGGCTTCGGACGTATGAGGGAAGAGACCCAGTACTTC
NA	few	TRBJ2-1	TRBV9	CASSVEGDPRNEQFF	TGTGCCAGCAGCGTAGAGGGAGACCCCCGCAATGAGCAGTTCTTC
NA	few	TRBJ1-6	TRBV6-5	CASSYSRGWVDSPLHF	TGTGCCAGCAGTTACTCGAGGGGCTGGGTGGATTCACCCCTCCACTTT
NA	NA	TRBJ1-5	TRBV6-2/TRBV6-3	CASSYPENRRSNQPQHF	TGTGCCAGCAGTTACCCGGAGAACAGGAGAAGCAATCAGCCCCAGCATTTT
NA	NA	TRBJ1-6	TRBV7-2	CASSPLGGARPLHF	TGTGCCAGCAGCCCACTAGGGGGGGCCCGACCCCTCCACTTT
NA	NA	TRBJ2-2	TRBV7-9	CASSLTYGELFF	TGTGCCAGCAGCCTTACATACGGGGAGCTGTTTTTT
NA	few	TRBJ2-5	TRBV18	CASSRDGSKETQYF	TGTGCCAGCTCCCGGGATGGGTCAAAGGAGACCCAGTACTTC
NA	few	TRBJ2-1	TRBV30	CAWSVRGLSYNEQFF	TGTGCCTGGAGTGTTAGGGGACTCTCCTACAATGAGCAGTTCTTC
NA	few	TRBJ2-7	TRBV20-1	CSTRTNLYEQYF	TGCAGTACTAGAACTAACCTCTACGAGCAGTACTTC
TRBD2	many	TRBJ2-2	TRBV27	CASTRESSGSGGELFF	TGTGCCAGCACTCGGGAATCAAGCGGGAGCGGCGGGGAGCTGTTTTTT